This TCR beta chain is from a study of cytomegalovirus exposure and HLA in healthy donors. The CDR3 totals 16 residues. Germline values: CDR1 MNHNY, CDR2 SVGAGI (reference sequence). Trimming pared 0 bases from V and 3 bases from J, leaving 9 bases between. A multiplex PCR was run with 60 Vbeta primers and 13 Jbeta primers. Here immunoSEQ multiplex PCR was the method, and the copy in TCRdb shows in-frame clones only, minus some. Counted here are approximately 280,000 clones, approximately 90% occurring once; the ten biggest clones make up around 4.2%. The TCR was taken from a middle-aged man in good health and CMV-seropositive. Sequencing was done on a sample of PBMCs. The gene calls are TRBV6-6 and TRBJ1-6; D is unresolved. Written as DNA, the CDR3 is TGTGCCAGCAGTTACTCTCCCCAGAACTATAATTCACCCCTCCACTTT. It is translated as CASSYSPQNYNSPLHF.